This entry describes one T cell receptor (beta chain). It has no known antigen specificity. This entry belongs to a study of monozygotic twins with inflammatory bowel disease (dated by TCRdb to between 2018 and 2021). Regarding the research as a whole: The complete study included roughly 30 monozygotic twin pairs: 19 IBD-discordant Danish pairs and nine German pairs, of which four were IBD-concordant and five were IBD-discordant. Each individual had, on average, about 151 000 unique TCRalpha sequences and 181 000 unique TCRbeta sequences available for analysis. Within discordant pairs, disease-associated traits were sought mainly by comparing IBD patients with their genetically identical healthy co-twins.

CDR1 and CDR2 (SGHTA, FQGTGA) derive from the germline V gene. The CDR3 covers 15 residues, taking in both the cysteine and the phenylalanine. No coding sequence is recorded. Study-wide conclusions, independent of this receptor: No single strong signal or clonotype linked to IBD turned up in the results, so the idea that one exists was not supported. IBD patients shared fewer clonotypes with other individuals than healthy twins did, most markedly in patients showing signs of disease activity. Background noise and inter-individual variability may have been introduced into the repertoires by the differing immunosuppressive treatments among patients. TCRbeta repertoire diversity, by inverse Simpson index, was decreased in IBD patients compared with their healthy co-twins. Distinction between different T cell subtypes could not be achieved in the analysis. Concordant and discordant twins showed no difference in repertoire similarity, possibly because of limited statistical power.

The library was obtained by 5' RACE. The input for every TCR library was 3,500 to 4,000 ng of total RNA. cDNA was synthesized with SMARTScribe reverse transcriptase in eight separate reactions per sample. Unique molecular identifiers containing a 6-nucleotide sample barcode were introduced through template switching during cDNA synthesis. Two nested PCRs of roughly 15 and 9 cycles amplified the TCRalpha and TCRbeta cDNA, and bead purification followed each PCR. Before amplification, the cDNA was both treated with uracil DNA-glycosylase and purified with the QIAquick PCR purification kit. The second PCR added Illumina TruSeq-compatible adapters along with sample-specific barcodes. TapeStation and Qubit were used to check library quality and concentration, and approximately 5.5 ng of each library went into the pool. Pooled libraries were sequenced on an Illumina HiSeq2500 single-index Rapid Run with 2 x 100 bp reads and custom sequencing primers. Per the source publication's procedure: MiGEC version 1.2.6 was used for UMI-based consensus assembly, which corrected PCR and sequencing errors. MiXCR version 2.1.1 was used to carry out V(D)J alignment, clonotype assembly and CDR3 extraction. To normalise gene usage, clonotype sharing and MAIT/NKT TCR abundance, the analysis used the top 1000, 10 000 and 20 000 clonotypes per sample. After downsampling to 27 000 UMIs, diversity was calculated as the inverse Simpson index using the vegan R package. Paired Mann-Whitney U tests were applied to discordant twin pairs, and Benjamini-Hochberg correction was used for multiple testing. TCRdb reprocessed the reads and provides one entry for every CDR3 protein sequence; no DNA is given. TCRdb, not the authors, supplied the V and J calls. This sample's table contains 350,000 to 400,000 distinct CDR3 sequences. Jointly, the top ten make up approximately 2.8% of the sample.

From each donor, a roughly 2.7 ml peripheral blood sample was collected into PAXgene tubes and kept at -80 degrees C. Without any T cell sorting, total RNA was extracted from whole blood using the PAXgene blood miRNA kit on an automated QIAcube. Peripheral blood from monozygotic twin pairs who were concordant or discordant for inflammatory bowel disease underwent deep TCRalpha and TCRbeta repertoire profiling using unique molecular barcoding. Smoking habits were recorded for all twin pairs, and individuals were classified as current, former or never smokers. This receptor was obtained from a human donor with ulcerative colitis or Crohn's disease, or a healthy co-twin of an affected twin (not recorded which). The sequenced sample consisted of blood. Recombination linked TRBV7-3 to TRBJ2-1; the D gene TCRdb calls, TRBD1, cannot be checked with no DNA. For the CDR3, the sequence is CASSLGTGGFNEQFF. The CDR3 plus the reference TRBV7-3 and TRBJ2-1 genes for the other parts give the full variable domain: GAGVSQTPSNKVTEKGKYVELRCDPISGHTALYWYRQSLGQGPEFLIYFQGTGAADDSGLPNDRFFAVRPEGSVSTLKIQRTERGDSAVYLCASSLGTGGFNEQFFGPGTRLTVL.